This T cell receptor (beta chain) was found in a study of radiation and T cells in renal cell carcinoma. Clones were read by immunoSEQ multiplex PCR, and TCRdb kept only the in-frame ones, dropping some. The sample lists some 100,000 clones, 82% occurring once. Time point specified: baseline pretreatment blood. Treatment reported: 15 Gy SBRT to primary tumor, nephrectomy 4 weeks later. Radiation-treated patients gave blood at baseline, week 2 and week 4. V gave up 5 bases and J gave up 4 bases; unmatched junction bases: 12. The CDR3 extends over 16 amino acids. From germline, CDR1 is MNHNY and CDR2 SVGAGI (reference sequence).

This TCR derives from a man aged 55-75 years with renal cell carcinoma. The chain joins TRBV6-6 to TRBJ1-2; 8 bases fit TRBD1. The source material was blood, sampled from a patient whose treatment included radiotherapy and nephrectomy. CDR3 loop: CASSRGQGQAPYGYTF. The CDR3 DNA reads TGTGCCAGCAGTCGTGGACAGGGCCAAGCACCCTATGGCTACACCTTC.